The 28 T cell receptor beta chains presented below share a single source sample, sequenced in a study of blood T cell repertoires in COVID-19. The assay was immunoSEQ multiplex PCR, and TCRdb's table has in-frame clones only and misses some. The sample has 95,000 to 150,000 clones; 78% are singletons. The specimen sequenced was peripheral blood. These receptors were collected from a man aged 65 to 85 with acute or convalescent COVID-19.

J is TRBJ2-1 and V is TRBV29-1; TRBD1 matches 10 bases. Losses at the gene ends were 7 bases for V and 9 bases for J; bases not matched to a gene: 12. This CDR3 is 14 amino acids long. CDR1 is SQVTM, CDR2 ANQGSEA, per germline. CDR3 loop: CSASLGTGAGEQFF. DNA for the CDR3: TGCAGCGCTTCCCTAGGGACAGGGGCTGGTGAGCAGTTCTTC.

This clone was seen a few times. V usage is TRBV30 and J usage is TRBJ1-2; D not certain. Germline CDR1 reads GTSNPN; CDR2 reads SVGIG (reference sequence). CDR3 size: 11 residues. Trimming pared 3 bases from V and 2 bases from J, leaving 4 bases between. CDR3 nucleotide sequence: TGTGCCTGGAGACAGAACTATGGCTACACCTTC. It yields the protein CAWRQNYGYTF.

The genes are TRBV7-2 and TRBJ2-7; D not resolved. V dropped 4 bases and J dropped 0 bases, with 13 bases sitting between them. Germline V gene lookup returns CDR1 SGHTA and CDR2 FQGNSA. CDR3 length equals 15 residues. CDR3 region: CASSSSPPSSYEQYF. CDR3 coding DNA: TGTGCCAGCAGCTCCAGTCCCCCAAGCTCCTACGAGCAGTACTTC.

This clone was seen once. This sequence joins TRBV12-3 or TRBV12-4 and TRBJ2-1; D gene ambiguous. V gave up 1 base and J gave up 3 bases, with 4 bases separating them. This CDR3 contains 13 residues. In DNA, the CDR3 is TGTGCCAGCAGTTTAGGGAGCTACAATGAGCAGTTCTTC. Translation gives CASSLGSYNEQFF.

The rearrangement uses TRBV7-2 and TRBJ1-3; 8 positions match TRBD1. The CDR3 runs 17 residues. The V gene end was trimmed by 5 bases and the J gene end by 0 bases; junction bases not matched to a gene: 9. Germline V gene sequence: CDR1 SGHTA, CDR2 FQGNSA. Here the CDR3 reads CASSPRTGLPSGNTIYF. The DNA for the CDR3 is TGTGCCAGCAGCCCCCGGACAGGGCTACCCTCTGGAAACACCATATATTTT.

This clone was detected only once. The V gene is TRBV5-1, the J gene TRBJ1-6; 9 nucleotides match TRBD1. V was pared by 0 bases and J by 6 bases, with 4 bases of the junction left unmatched. The CDR3 is made up of 16 amino acids. From germline, CDR1 is SGHRS and CDR2 YFSETQ. CDR3 in amino acids: CASSLEGQGFNSPLHF. The DNA for the CDR3 is TGCGCCAGCAGCTTGGAGGGACAGGGTTTTAATTCACCCCTCCACTTT.

The chain uses TRBV28 and TRBJ1-1; D gene unclear. CDR1 and CDR2 from the germline V gene are MDHEN and SYDVKM. This CDR3 contains 11 residues. The V end was cut by 4 bases, the J end by 9 bases, with 9 bases between. As DNA, the CDR3 is TGTGCCAGCAGTTCCCGAAGCCAAGCTTTCTTT. Protein: CASSSRSQAFF.

A single count supports this clone. CDR3 sequence reads: CASSLMGQGVSTDTQYF. In DNA, the CDR3 is TGTGCCAGCAGCTTAATGGGACAGGGGGTCAGCACAGATACGCAGTATTTT. This chain uses TRBV5-8 with TRBJ2-3, with 11 positions matching TRBD1. This CDR3 comprises 17 residues. Trimming at V came to 2 bases and at J to 0 bases, leaving 5 bases not matched to a gene. Germline lookup yields CDR1 SGHTS and CDR2 YDEGEE.

This chain connects TRBV18 to TRBJ1-5; 7 bases are shared with TRBD1. V trimming: 2 bases; J trimming: 5 bases; junction bases outside the gene matches: 6. CDR3 length equals 15 residues. CDR1 and CDR2 (germline): KGHSH, LQKENI. Written as DNA, the CDR3 is TGTGCCAGCTCACCATTAGGACAGGTGGATCAGCCCCAGCATTTT. This sequence encodes CASSPLGQVDQPQHF.

This sequence joins TRBV7-2 and TRBJ1-2, with 8 bases fitting TRBD1. This CDR3 region has 14 residues. Germline lookup yields CDR1 SGHTA and CDR2 FQGNSA. V was clipped by 5 bases and J by 3 bases; unmatched bases: 5. The CDR3 DNA reads as TGTGCCAGCAGCGGAAACAGGGGGTACTATGGCTACACCTTC. This encodes CASSGNRGYYGYTF.

This chain links TRBV28 with TRBJ1-1; the match to TRBD1 covers 10 bases. The CDR3 is made up of 15 amino acids. From germline, CDR1 is MDHEN and CDR2 SYDVKM. V lost 5 bases, J lost 10 bases, and 13 bases stayed unmatched. Here the CDR3 reads CASSHPPGQGLAAFF. The CDR3 bases are TGTGCCAGCAGTCACCCTCCGGGACAGGGGTTGGCAGCTTTCTTT.

V usage is TRBV2 and J usage is TRBJ1-5; D ambiguous. The CDR3 is 12 residues long. Germline loops: CDR1 SNHLY, CDR2 FYNNEI. V lost 4 bases and J 7 bases, leaving 8 bases between the germline ends. The CDR3 DNA follows: TGTGCCAGCAGTGCTGGCCCCCAGCCCCAGCATTTT. Protein: CASSAGPQPQHF.

The rearrangement links TRBV25-1 to TRBJ1-1; possible D gene TRBD1, 5 bases. Trimming stripped 1 base from V and 7 bases from J, with 7 bases between. The CDR3 sequence is 12 residues long. Germline CDR1 is MGHDK and CDR2 is SYGVNS. As DNA, the CDR3 is TGTGCCAGCAGTGAATCGACAGATGAAGCTTTCTTT. This translates into CASSESTDEAFF.

The chain recombines TRBV7-2 with TRBJ2-7; 15 bases fit TRBD2. CDR1 is SGHTA and CDR2 is FQGNSA in the germline V gene. The V gene end was trimmed by 4 bases and the J gene end by 7 bases; junction bases not matched to a gene: 5. The CDR3 has 15 amino acids. CDR3 region: CASSSGLAGGQEQYF. The CDR3 DNA reads TGTGCCAGCAGCTCCGGACTAGCGGGGGGGCAAGAGCAGTACTTC.

In this sample, this clone turned up once. The V call is TRBV27, the J call TRBJ2-1; TRBD2 is a possible D gene (7 bases). Germline-derived CDR1 and CDR2 are MNHEY and SMNVEV (reference sequence). This CDR3 is 16 amino acids long. The V and J ends lost 4 bases and 6 bases respectively, with 19 bases between them. The CDR3 DNA follows: TGTGCCAGCAGTTGGATGGGGGGGGCTCTTCCCAATGAGCAGTTCTTC. Translating it yields CASSWMGGALPNEQFF.

The genes are TRBV28 and TRBJ2-1, with 9 bases identical to TRBD1. V shed 0 bases, J shed 7 bases, and the junction held 7 bases outside the gene matches. Germline V gene sequence: CDR1 MDHEN, CDR2 SYDVKM. CDR3 size: 16 residues. Written as DNA, the CDR3 is TGTGCCAGCAGTTTATGGATTTCGACAGGGGGGAATGAGCAGTTCTTC. Its protein product is CASSLWISTGGNEQFF.

The rearrangement links TRBV4-1 to TRBJ1-5, with D hard to call. V lost 1 base to trimming and J lost 4 bases, with 14 bases between them. The CDR3 consists of 16 residues. Looked up from germline, CDR1 is MGHRA and CDR2 is YSYEKL. The CDR3 spells CASSQGTVFWNQPQHF. Written as DNA, the CDR3 is TGCGCCAGCAGCCAAGGAACGGTCTTTTGGAATCAGCCCCAGCATTTT.

V gene TRBV7-3 combines with J gene TRBJ1-4; D is possibly TRBD1 (6 bases). Deletions cut 5 bases from V and 8 bases from J, with 15 bases between. From germline, CDR1 is SGHTA and CDR2 FQGTGA. The CDR3 covers 14 residues. CDR3 sequence (DNA): TGTGCCAGCAGCCTGGGGGCTGGGGAGGAAAAACTGTTTTTT. Protein: CASSLGAGEEKLFF.

V and J are TRBV7-9 and TRBJ1-2, with 7 nucleotides matching TRBD1. The CDR3 extends over 16 amino acids. V shed 3 bases, J shed 2 bases, and the junction held 9 bases outside the gene matches. Germline CDR1 and CDR2: SEHNR and FQNEAQ (reference sequence). CDR3 residues: CASSLFKGAWNYGYTF. DNA for the CDR3: TGTGCCAGCAGCTTGTTCAAGGGGGCTTGGAACTATGGCTACACCTTC.

This sequence joins TRBV6-6 and TRBJ1-2; 11 nucleotides line up with TRBD1. This CDR3 is 14 amino acids long. Trimming took 6 bases from V and 3 from J; bases not matched to a gene: 3. CDR1 and CDR2 from the germline V gene are MNHNY and SVGAGI (reference sequence). CDR3 in DNA: TGTGCCAGCAGAAGGACAGGGGGCGACTATGGCTACACCTTC. Amino acid sequence: CASRRTGGDYGYTF.

J is TRBJ2-5 and V is TRBV5-6; 9 bases align to TRBD1. From germline, CDR1 is SGHDT and CDR2 YYEEEE. The CDR3 covers 14 residues. Trimming took 3 bases from V and 4 from J; bases not matched to a gene: 4. CDR3 sequence: CASSSTGGTETQYF. The CDR3 DNA reads as TGTGCCAGCAGCTCTACAGGGGGCACAGAGACCCAGTACTTC. Full variable domain (rest looked up from reference TRBV5-6 and TRBJ2-5): DAGVTQSPTHLIKTRGQQVTLRCSPKSGHDTVSWYQQALGQGPQFIFQYYEEEERQRGNFPDRFSGHQFPNYSSELNVNALLLGDSALYLCASSSTGGTETQYFGPGTRLLVL.

This chain uses TRBV6-6 with TRBJ2-3; TRBD2 agrees at 10 bases. Germline V CDR1 and CDR2: MNHNY, SVGAGI (reference sequence). The CDR3 is 15 amino acids. Unmatched junction bases numbered 9, after V lost 6 bases and J lost 6 bases. The CDR3 region is CASSGAGGWADTQYF. As DNA, the CDR3 is TGTGCCAGCAGCGGAGCGGGGGGGTGGGCGGATACGCAGTATTTT.

The gene calls are TRBV9 and TRBJ2-3; 10 bases are shared with TRBD2. Germline V gene lookup returns CDR1 SGDLS and CDR2 YYNGEE. The junction had 7 bases not matched to a gene; V was cut back by 0 bases and J by 6 bases. The length of the CDR3 is 16 residues. The CDR3 sequence is CASSVGGSGGADTQYF. As DNA, the CDR3 is TGTGCCAGCAGCGTAGGTGGCAGCGGGGGGGCGGATACGCAGTATTTT.

The chain couples TRBV6-2 or TRBV6-3 to TRBJ2-7, with TRBD1 identical over 9 bases. With V trimmed by 4 bases and J by 4 bases, 8 bases remained unmatched. Germline CDR1 and CDR2: MNHEY and SVGEGT. The CDR3 spans 15 residues. CDR3 region: CASSFAGQGIYEQYF. The CDR3 DNA follows: TGTGCCAGCAGTTTTGCGGGACAGGGTATATACGAGCAGTACTTC.

In its sample, this clone was seen many times. The chain joins TRBV7-3 to TRBJ2-5; 9 nucleotides agree with TRBD2. Per the germline V gene, CDR1 is SGHTA and CDR2 is FQGTGA. J lost 4 bases, V lost 5 bases, and 5 bases had no gene match. The CDR3 runs to 14 residues. This CDR3 is CASSPGGGGETQYF. CDR3 sequence (DNA): TGTGCCAGCAGCCCCGGCGGGGGGGGAGAGACCCAGTACTTC.

The chain employs TRBV16 and TRBJ2-5; no clear D. Germline-derived CDR1 and CDR2 are KGHSY and FQNENV. This CDR3 region has 14 residues. V shed 4 bases and J shed 4 bases, with 13 bases lying between them. The CDR3 reads CASSRSPVGETQYF. The DNA for the CDR3 is TGTGCCAGCAGCCGGTCGCCGGTCGGAGAGACCCAGTACTTC.

This chain joins TRBV7-6 and TRBJ1-4, with TRBD1 identical over 11 bases. The V and J ends lost 3 bases and 7 bases, in that order; junction bases with no gene match: 4. CDR3 length: 15 amino acids. Germline V gene data show CDR1 as SGHVS and CDR2 as FNYEAQ. CDR3 residues: CASSFGQGAGEKLFF. The CDR3 bases are TGTGCCAGCAGCTTCGGACAGGGGGCGGGTGAAAAACTGTTTTTT.

The chain combines TRBV4-3 with TRBJ1-2; 10 positions match TRBD1. The CDR3 runs to 16 residues. Germline lookup yields CDR1 LGHNA and CDR2 YSLEER. V lost 3 bases and J lost 7; bases outside the gene matches: 11. The CDR3 protein is CASSQAPGQGLGGYTF. The CDR3 nucleotides are TGCGCCAGCAGCCAGGCACCGGGACAGGGGTTGGGTGGCTACACCTTC.